The 11 T cell receptor beta chains in this list originate from one sample, sequenced in a study of CD8 T cells in Susac syndrome. Reverse transcription of 0.5 to 1 ug RNA was performed with random hexamers. TCRdb reanalysed the immunoSEQ multiplex PCR reads using MiXCR and keeps one entry per CDR3 protein. Seen here are about 83,000 distinct CDR3 sequences, roughly 95% observed once, and the top ten hold more than 0.35%. The sequenced sample consisted of CD8+ T cells from PBMCs. The receptors here all came from a human donor with Susac syndrome.

The genes are TRBV4-1 and TRBJ2-1; possibly TRBD2 for D (6 bases). The CDR3 covers 11 residues. The germline CDR1 and CDR2 sequences are MGHRA and YSYEKL. V lost 8 bases and J lost 7, with 9 bases in between. The CDR3 DNA reads as TGCGCCAGCCTTGGGGGGAATGAGCAGTTCTTC. Translated: CASLGGNEQFF.

This clonotype was seen a single time. The chain recombines TRBV20-1 with TRBJ1-2; D ambiguous. The V end lost 6 bases, the J end lost 5 bases, and 16 bases lay between the germline ends. Germline CDR1 DFQATT, CDR2 SNEGSKA (reference sequence). The CDR3 sequence is 13 residues long. This CDR3 reads CSARSGPPYGYTF. CDR3 sequence (DNA): TGCAGTGCCCGGAGTGGACCACCGTATGGCTACACCTTC.

The V gene is TRBV4-3, the J gene TRBJ2-3; either TRBD1 or TRBD2 may fit D (6 bases each). This CDR3 contains 15 residues. V lost 8 bases and J lost 5, with 20 bases in between. The germline gives CDR1 LGHNA, CDR2 YSLEER. CDR3 residues: CASRPRGLSGDTQYF. The CDR3, as DNA: TGCGCCAGCCGTCCTCGGGGGCTTAGCGGAGATACGCAGTATTTT.

The chain recombines TRBV6-5 with TRBJ2-7; D possibly corresponds to TRBD2 (6 bases). V gave up 2 bases and J gave up 7 bases, with 12 bases separating them. Per germline, CDR1 MNHEY and CDR2 SVGAGI. The CDR3 loop spans 13 amino acids. CDR3 nucleotides: TGTGCCAGCAGTTACCGATTGGGAGGAGAGCAGTACTTC. It translates to CASSYRLGGEQYF.

The V call is TRBV5-6, the J call TRBJ1-2; no firm D call. This CDR3 is 14 amino acids long. V lost 0 bases to trimming and J lost 2 bases, with 8 bases between them. CDR1 SGHDT and CDR2 YYEEEE come from the germline V gene. CDR3 protein: CASSLAWSNYGYTF. The CDR3 DNA is TGTGCCAGCAGCTTGGCGTGGTCGAACTATGGCTACACCTTC.

The rearrangement joins TRBV2 to TRBJ2-1, with 8 bases that match TRBD1. The CDR3 covers 15 residues. The J segment lost 9 bases and the V segment lost 3 bases, leaving 10 bases of the junction unmatched. Germline V lookup: CDR1 SNHLY, CDR2 FYNNEI. CDR3 sequence reads: CASSDFWTGPPEQFF. The CDR3 coding sequence is TGTGCCAGCAGTGATTTTTGGACAGGGCCCCCTGAGCAGTTCTTC.

The J gene is TRBJ1-1, the V gene TRBV29-1; tentative D call: TRBD1 (5 bases). CDR1 is SQVTM and CDR2 is ANQGSEA in the germline V gene. V was trimmed by 1 base and J by 0 bases, leaving 36 bases between them. The CDR3 consists of 23 residues. The CDR3 reads CSVEVLDAGGSSGPTRVNTEAFF. Written as DNA, the CDR3 is TGCAGCGTTGAAGTTTTAGACGCGGGGGGATCGTCGGGCCCAACCCGGGTGAACACTGAAGCTTTCTTT.

This rearrangement joins TRBV19 to TRBJ2-1, with 8 bases fitting TRBD2. With V trimmed by 4 bases and J by 3 bases, 2 bases remained unmatched. Germline CDR1 and CDR2: LNHDA and SQIVND (reference sequence). This CDR3 has 14 amino acids. This CDR3 is CASSTAGGYNEQFF. In DNA form, the CDR3 reads TGTGCCAGTAGTACCGCGGGAGGCTACAATGAGCAGTTCTTC. Full variable domain (missing parts from reference TRBV19 and TRBJ2-1): DGGITQSPKYLFRKEGQNVTLSCEQNLNHDAMYWYRQDPGQGLRLIYYSQIVNDFQKGDIAEGYSVSREKKESFPLTVTSAQKNPTAFYLCASSTAGGYNEQFFGPGTRLTVL.

This chain uses TRBV24-1 with TRBJ2-6, with D uncertain. The CDR3 totals 15 residues. Germline V lookup: CDR1 KGHDR, CDR2 SFDVKD. Trimming left V 3 bases short and J 3 bases short, with 8 bases between. This CDR3 is CATSDPASGANVLTF. The CDR3, as DNA: TGTGCCACCAGTGATCCGGCTAGTGGGGCCAACGTCCTGACTTTC.

The chain uses TRBV20-1 and TRBJ1-2; 8 bases fit TRBD1. Trimming cost V 5 bases and J 8 bases; bases outside gene matches: 13. This CDR3 is 14 amino acids long. The germline V gene has CDR1 DFQATT and CDR2 SNEGSKA (reference sequence). The CDR3 loop reads CSASDRGNPRGYTF. The CDR3 coding sequence is TGCAGTGCTTCCGACAGGGGCAATCCCCGGGGCTACACCTTC.

The chain has TRBV29-1 and TRBJ2-7; D gene uncertain. Deletions cut 0 bases from V and 3 bases from J, with 9 bases between. There are 13 residues in the CDR3. Germline V CDR1 and CDR2: SQVTM, ANQGSEA. CDR3: CSVEDQELYEQYF. CDR3 nucleotide sequence: TGCAGCGTTGAAGATCAGGAACTCTACGAGCAGTACTTC.